These 5 T cell receptor beta chains were sequenced from one sample in a study of T cells in Graves' hyperthyroidism and ophthalmopathy. Amplified TCR beta CDR3 regions came from RNA transcripts. Primed by the HTBI set, a first-round RT-PCR was run on the TCR CDR3. TCRdb redid the calling of the multiplex PCR reads with MiXCR, one entry per CDR3 protein. This repertoire shows roughly 580,000 distinct CDR3 sequences, roughly 13% found once; its top ten account for approximately 5.7%. The sample consisted of blood. The receptors here all came from a woman aged 25 to 39 with Graves' hyperthyroidism that later progressed to Graves' ophthalmopathy.

This clonotype was picked up a small number of times. The chain couples TRBV27 to TRBJ1-2, with D unresolved. V was trimmed by 6 bases and J by 4 bases, leaving 18 bases between them. This CDR3 contains 15 residues. Germline V gives CDR1 MNHEY, CDR2 SMNVEV (reference sequence). The CDR3 spells CASRSPSLRGYGYTF. In DNA form, the CDR3 reads TGTGCCAGCAGATCACCCTCCTTAAGAGGCTATGGCTACACCTTC.

This chain connects TRBV10-3 to TRBJ2-5; 16 bases agree with TRBD2. V shed 0 bases, J shed 10 bases, and the junction held 5 bases outside the gene matches. The CDR3 spans 16 residues. Germline V lookup: CDR1 ENHRY, CDR2 SYGVKD. The CDR3 DNA follows: TGTGCCATCAGTGAGTCGACGGGACTAGCGGGAGGGCACCAGTACTTC. Encoded protein: CAISESTGLAGGHQYF.

On this clonotype itself: One end of the junction fails to match germline, which may point to a read error. This sequence joins TRBV5-4 and TRBJ2-7; 10 nucleotides match TRBD2. The CDR3 extends over 15 amino acids. Germline V gene sequence: CDR1 SGHNT, CDR2 YYREEE (reference sequence). CDR3 sequence (DNA): TGTGTCAGCAGCCCGACAGGGACTAGCGACTACGAGCAGTACTTC. Protein product: CVSSPTGTSDYEQYF.

The V and J genes are TRBV27 and TRBJ1-2; no reliable D call. V gave up 5 bases and J gave up 1 base, with 14 bases separating them. Germline V lookup: CDR1 MNHEY, CDR2 SMNVEV (reference sequence). The CDR3 contains 15 residues. CDR3 bases: TGTGCCAGCAGTCCCGGTAGTATGTATAACTATGGCTACACCTTC. Encoded protein: CASSPGSMYNYGYTF.

This clonotype was seen many times. The chain carries TRBV28 and TRBJ2-7, with 8 bases that match TRBD1. V was clipped by 10 bases and J by 5 bases; unmatched bases: 13. CDR1 and CDR2 (germline): MDHEN, SYDVKM. The CDR3 consists of 14 residues. The CDR3 spells CATGRPGQGHEQYF. The DNA for the CDR3 is TGTGCCACGGGCCGCCCCGGACAGGGCCACGAGCAGTACTTC.